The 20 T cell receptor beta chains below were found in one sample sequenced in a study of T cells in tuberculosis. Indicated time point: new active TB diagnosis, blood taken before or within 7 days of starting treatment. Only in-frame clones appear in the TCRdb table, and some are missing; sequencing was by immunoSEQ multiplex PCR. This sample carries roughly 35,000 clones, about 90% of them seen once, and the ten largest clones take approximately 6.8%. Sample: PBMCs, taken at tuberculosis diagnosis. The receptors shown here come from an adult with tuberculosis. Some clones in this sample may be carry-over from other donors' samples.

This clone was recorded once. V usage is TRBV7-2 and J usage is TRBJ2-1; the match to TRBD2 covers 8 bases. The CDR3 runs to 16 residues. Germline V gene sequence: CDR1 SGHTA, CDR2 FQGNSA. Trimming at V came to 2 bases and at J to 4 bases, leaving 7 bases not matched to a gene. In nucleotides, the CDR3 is TGTGCCAGCAGCTTATCCCGGGGGGGGACGTACAATGAGCAGTTCTTC. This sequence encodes CASSLSRGGTYNEQFF.

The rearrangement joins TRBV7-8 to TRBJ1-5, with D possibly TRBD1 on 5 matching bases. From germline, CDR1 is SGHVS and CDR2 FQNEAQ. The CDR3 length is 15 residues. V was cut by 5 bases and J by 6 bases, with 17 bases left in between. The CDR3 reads CASSPRDLFSQPQHF. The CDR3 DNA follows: TGTGCCAGCAGCCCCAGGGATTTATTTAGTCAGCCCCAGCATTTT.

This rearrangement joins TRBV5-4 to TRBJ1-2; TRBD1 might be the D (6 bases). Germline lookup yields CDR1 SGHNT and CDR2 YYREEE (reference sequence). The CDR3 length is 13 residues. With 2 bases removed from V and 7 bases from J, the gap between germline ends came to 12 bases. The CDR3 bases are TGTGCCAGCAGCTTAACAGGGCAGGGTGGCTACACCTTC. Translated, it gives CASSLTGQGGYTF.

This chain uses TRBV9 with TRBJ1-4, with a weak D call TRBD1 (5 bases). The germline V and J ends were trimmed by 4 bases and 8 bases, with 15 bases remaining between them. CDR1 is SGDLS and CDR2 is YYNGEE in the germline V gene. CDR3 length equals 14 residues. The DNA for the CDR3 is TGTGCCAGCAGCCGGGACTGGGGTTCCGAAAAACTGTTTTTT. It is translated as CASSRDWGSEKLFF. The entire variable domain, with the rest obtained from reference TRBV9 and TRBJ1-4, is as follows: DSGVTQTPKHLITATGQRVTLRCSPRSGDLSVYWYQQSLDQGLQFLIQYYNGEERAKGNILERFSAQQFPDLHSELNLSSLELGDSALYFCASSRDWGSEKLFFGSGTQLSVL.

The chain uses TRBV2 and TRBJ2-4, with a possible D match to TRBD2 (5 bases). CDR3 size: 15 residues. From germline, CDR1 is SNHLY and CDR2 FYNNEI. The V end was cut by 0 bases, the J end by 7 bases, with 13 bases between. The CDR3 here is CASSEAWKGANIQYF. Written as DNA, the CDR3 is TGTGCCAGCAGTGAAGCATGGAAGGGAGCGAACATTCAGTACTTC.

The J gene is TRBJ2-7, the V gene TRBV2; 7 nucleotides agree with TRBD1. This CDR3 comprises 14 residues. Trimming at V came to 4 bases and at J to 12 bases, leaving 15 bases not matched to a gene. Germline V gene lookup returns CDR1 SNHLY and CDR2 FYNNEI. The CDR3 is CASSVSGRDSRRYF. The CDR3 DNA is TGTGCCAGCAGTGTTTCTGGCCGGGACAGTAGACGGTACTTC.

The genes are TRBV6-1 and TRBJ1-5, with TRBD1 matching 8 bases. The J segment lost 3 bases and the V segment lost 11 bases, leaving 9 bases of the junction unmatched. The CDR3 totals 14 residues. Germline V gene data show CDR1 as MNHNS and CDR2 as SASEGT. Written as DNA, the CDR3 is TGTGCCGTAGAACAGGGGGTTAACAATCAGCCCCAGCATTTT. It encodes CAVEQGVNNQPQHF.

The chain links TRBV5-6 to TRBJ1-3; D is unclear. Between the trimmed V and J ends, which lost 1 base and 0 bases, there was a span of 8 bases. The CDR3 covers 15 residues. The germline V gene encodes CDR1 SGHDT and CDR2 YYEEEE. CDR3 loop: CASSLYVSSGNTIYF. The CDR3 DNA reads TGTGCCAGCAGCTTGTATGTTAGCTCTGGAAACACCATATATTTT.

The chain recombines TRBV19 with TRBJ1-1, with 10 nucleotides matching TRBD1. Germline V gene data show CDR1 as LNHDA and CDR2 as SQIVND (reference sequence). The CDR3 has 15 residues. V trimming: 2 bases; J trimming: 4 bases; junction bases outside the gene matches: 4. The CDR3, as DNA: TGTGCCAGTAGTATAAGACAGGGGGCTAGCACTGAAGCTTTCTTT. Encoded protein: CASSIRQGASTEAFF.

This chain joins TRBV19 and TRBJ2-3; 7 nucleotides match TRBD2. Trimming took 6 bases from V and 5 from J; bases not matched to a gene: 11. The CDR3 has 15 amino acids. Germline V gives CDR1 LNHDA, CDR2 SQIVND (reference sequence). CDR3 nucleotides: TGTGCCAGTAGCCCCGTCCGGGGGGTAGGAGATACGCAGTATTTT. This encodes CASSPVRGVGDTQYF.

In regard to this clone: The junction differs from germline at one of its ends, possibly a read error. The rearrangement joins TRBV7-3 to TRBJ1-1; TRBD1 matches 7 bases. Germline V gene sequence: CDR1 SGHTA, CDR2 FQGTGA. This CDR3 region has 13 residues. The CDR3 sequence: CASSSAGTDHIIF. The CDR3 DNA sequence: TGTGCCAGCAGCTCTGCCGGGACAGATCACATTATCTTT.

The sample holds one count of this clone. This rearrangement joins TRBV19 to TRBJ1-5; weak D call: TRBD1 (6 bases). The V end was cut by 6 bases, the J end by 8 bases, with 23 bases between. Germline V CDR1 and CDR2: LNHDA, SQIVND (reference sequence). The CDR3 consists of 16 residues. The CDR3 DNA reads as TGTGCCAGTAGCAAAACTCCGGGACACCTTAGTGAGCCCCAGCATTTT. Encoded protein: CASSKTPGHLSEPQHF.

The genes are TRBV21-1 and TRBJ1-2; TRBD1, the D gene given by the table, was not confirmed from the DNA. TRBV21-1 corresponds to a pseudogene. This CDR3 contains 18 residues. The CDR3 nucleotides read TGTGCCAGCAGCATCAGTTGCGGACAGGGGGCGCTTGGCTATGGCTACACCTTC. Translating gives CASSISCGQGALGYGYTF.

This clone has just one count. CDR3 coding DNA: TGCGCCAGCAGCCCCGGGACTAGCGGGGGGCTTGAGCAGTTCTTC. This codes for CASSPGTSGGLEQFF. The chain joins TRBV5-1 to TRBJ2-1, with 15 bases identical to TRBD2. V was clipped by 4 bases and J by 9 bases; unmatched bases: 5. This CDR3 has 15 residues. Germline V gives CDR1 SGHRS, CDR2 YFSETQ.

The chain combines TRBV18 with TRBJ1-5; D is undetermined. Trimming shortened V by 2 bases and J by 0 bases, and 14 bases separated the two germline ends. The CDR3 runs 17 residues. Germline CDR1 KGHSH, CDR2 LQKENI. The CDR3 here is CASSPTPGTSSNQPQHF. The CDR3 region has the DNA TGTGCCAGCTCACCAACGCCAGGCACCAGTAGCAATCAGCCCCAGCATTTT.

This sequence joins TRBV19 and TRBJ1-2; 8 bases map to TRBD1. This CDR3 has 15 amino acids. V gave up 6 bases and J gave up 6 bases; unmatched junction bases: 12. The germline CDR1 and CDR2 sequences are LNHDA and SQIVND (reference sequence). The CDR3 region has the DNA TGTGCCAGTAGACGCTACTCAGGGGGCGCGGATGGCTACACCTTC. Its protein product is CASRRYSGGADGYTF. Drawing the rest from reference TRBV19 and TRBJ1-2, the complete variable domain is DGGITQSPKYLFRKEGQNVTLSCEQNLNHDAMYWYRQDPGQGLRLIYYSQIVNDFQKGDIAEGYSVSREKKESFPLTVTSAQKNPTAFYLCASRRYSGGADGYTFGSGTRLTVV.

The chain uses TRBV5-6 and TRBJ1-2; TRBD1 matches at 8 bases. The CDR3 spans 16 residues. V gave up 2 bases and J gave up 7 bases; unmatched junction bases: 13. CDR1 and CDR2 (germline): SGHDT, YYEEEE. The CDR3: CASSLLSSGTGIGYTF. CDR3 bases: TGTGCCAGCAGCTTACTTTCCTCCGGGACAGGAATTGGCTACACCTTC.

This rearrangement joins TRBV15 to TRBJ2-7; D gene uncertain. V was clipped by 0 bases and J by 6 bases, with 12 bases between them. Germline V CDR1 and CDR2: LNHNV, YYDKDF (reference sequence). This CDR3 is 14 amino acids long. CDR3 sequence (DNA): TGTGCCACCAGCAGAGATACACGGTACAGCGAGCAGTACTTC. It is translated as CATSRDTRYSEQYF.

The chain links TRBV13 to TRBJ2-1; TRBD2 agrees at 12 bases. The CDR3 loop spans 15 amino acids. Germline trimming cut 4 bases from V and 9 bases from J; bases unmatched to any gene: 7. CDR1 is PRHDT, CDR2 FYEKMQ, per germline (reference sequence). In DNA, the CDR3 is TGTGCCAGCAGCTCCGGACTAGCGGGGATGGGTGAGCAGTTCTTC. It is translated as CASSSGLAGMGEQFF.

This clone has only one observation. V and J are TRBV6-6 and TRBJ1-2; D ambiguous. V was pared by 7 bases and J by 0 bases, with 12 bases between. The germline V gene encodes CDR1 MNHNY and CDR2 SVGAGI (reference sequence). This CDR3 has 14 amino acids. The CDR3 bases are TGTGCCAGCACCCTAAGGAGTTCTAACTATGGCTACACCTTC. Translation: CASTLRSSNYGYTF.